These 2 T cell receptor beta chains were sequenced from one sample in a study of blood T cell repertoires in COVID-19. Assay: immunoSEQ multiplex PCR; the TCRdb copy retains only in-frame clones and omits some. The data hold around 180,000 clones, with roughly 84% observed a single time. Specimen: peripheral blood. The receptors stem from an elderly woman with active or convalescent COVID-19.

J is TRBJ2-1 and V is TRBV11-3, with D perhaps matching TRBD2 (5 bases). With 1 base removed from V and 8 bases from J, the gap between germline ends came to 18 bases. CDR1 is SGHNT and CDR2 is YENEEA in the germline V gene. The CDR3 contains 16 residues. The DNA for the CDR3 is TGTGCCAGCAGCTTAGTTATTTCCGGACTCAATCATGAGCAGTTCTTC. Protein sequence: CASSLVISGLNHEQFF. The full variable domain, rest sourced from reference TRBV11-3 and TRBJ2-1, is EAGVVQSPRYKIIEKKQPVAFWCNPISGHNTLYWYLQNLGQGPELLIRYENEEAVDDSQLPKDRFSAERLKGVDSTLKIQPAELGDSAVYLCASSLVISGLNHEQFFGPGTRLTVL.

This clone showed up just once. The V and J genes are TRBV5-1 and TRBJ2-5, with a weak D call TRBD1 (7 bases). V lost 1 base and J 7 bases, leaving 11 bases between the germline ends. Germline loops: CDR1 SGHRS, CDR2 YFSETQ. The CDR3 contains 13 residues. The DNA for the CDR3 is TGCGCCAGCAGCTTGAACAGGGGAGGGACCCAGTACTTC. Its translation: CASSLNRGGTQYF.